The 29 T cell receptor beta chains in this list originate from one sample, sequenced in a study of tumor-infiltrating lymphocytes in localized non-small cell lung cancer. The table came from immunoSEQ multiplex PCR; TCRdb's copy has only in-frame clones and leaves some out. This sample carries 21,000 or so clones, more than 75% of them seen once, and the ten largest clones take around 3.3%. Material for sequencing was lung tumor tissue. These receptors came from a human donor with non-small cell lung cancer.

The rearrangement links TRBV30 to TRBJ2-1, with TRBD2 identical over 7 bases. V lost 0 bases and J lost 4; bases outside the gene matches: 9. From germline, CDR1 is GTSNPN and CDR2 SVGIG (reference sequence). This CDR3 region has 16 residues. The CDR3 bases are TGTGCCTGGAGTGTTAAGGGAGGGGCGATTTACAATGAGCAGTTCTTC. This sequence encodes CAWSVKGGAIYNEQFF.

The chain combines TRBV14 with TRBJ2-1; D gene uncertain. Per the germline V gene, CDR1 is SGHDN and CDR2 is FVKESK. The V end was cut by 4 bases, the J end by 6 bases, with 4 bases between. CDR3 length: 11 amino acids. CDR3 sequence reads: CASSLLNEQFF. CDR3 DNA: TGTGCCAGCAGCCTGCTCAATGAGCAGTTCTTC.

The chain combines TRBV19 with TRBJ1-2; unclear D gene. Trimming cost V 1 base and J 4 bases, with 7 bases left between them. The CDR3 runs to 13 residues. Germline CDR1 reads LNHDA; CDR2 reads SQIVND (reference sequence). In DNA, the CDR3 is TGTGCCAGTAGTATAGGCCAGATCTATGGCTACACCTTC. Its translation: CASSIGQIYGYTF. The variable domain in full, with the rest retrieved from reference TRBV19 and TRBJ1-2, is DGGITQSPKYLFRKEGQNVTLSCEQNLNHDAMYWYRQDPGQGLRLIYYSQIVNDFQKGDIAEGYSVSREKKESFPLTVTSAQKNPTAFYLCASSIGQIYGYTFGSGTRLTVV.

This clone was detected only a few times. The CDR3 spells CASSSNNSTNEKLFF. The CDR3 nucleotides read TGTGCCAGCAGTTCCAACAACTCAACTAATGAAAAACTGTTTTTT. This sequence joins TRBV27 and TRBJ1-4; D is undetermined. The germline V gene encodes CDR1 MNHEY and CDR2 SMNVEV (reference sequence). The germline V and J ends were trimmed by 4 bases and 0 bases, with 9 bases remaining between them. The CDR3 is made up of 15 amino acids.

The J gene is TRBJ2-7, the V gene TRBV9; TRBD2 agrees at 7 bases. The V gene end was trimmed by 1 base and the J gene end by 7 bases; junction bases not matched to a gene: 8. The CDR3 runs to 14 residues. Germline CDR1 and CDR2: SGDLS and YYNGEE. The CDR3 DNA reads TGTGCCAGCAGCGTAACTAGCGCCAGTGGGGAGCAGTACTTC. This codes for CASSVTSASGEQYF.

This clone was found once. The J gene is TRBJ2-5, the V gene TRBV14, with 7 bases aligning to TRBD2. V dropped 1 base and J dropped 5; count of bases not matched to a gene: 10. CDR1 and CDR2 from the germline V gene are SGHDN and FVKESK. The CDR3 totals 16 residues. The CDR3 DNA is TGTGCCAGCAGCCAAGTCGGCGGAGGAGCGGGGGAGACCCAGTACTTC. It specifies CASSQVGGGAGETQYF.

This chain uses TRBV19 with TRBJ2-1, with D perhaps TRBD2 (5 bases). With 5 bases removed from V and 1 base from J, the gap between germline ends came to 9 bases. The CDR3 has 14 residues. Germline values: CDR1 LNHDA, CDR2 SQIVND (reference sequence). CDR3 region: CASSFSGSYNEQFF. For the CDR3, the DNA is TGTGCCAGTAGTTTCAGCGGATCCTACAATGAGCAGTTCTTC.

The CDR3 nucleotides are TGTGCCAGCAGTTACTCGACAAGCGGGAGTGGCCATGAGCAGTTCTTC. This encodes CASSYSTSGSGHEQFF. This chain links TRBV6-5 with TRBJ2-1, with 8 bases matching TRBD2. The CDR3 is 16 residues long. V was pared by 0 bases and J by 8 bases, with 9 bases of the junction left unmatched. The germline V gene has CDR1 MNHEY and CDR2 SVGAGI.

The rearrangement joins TRBV15 to TRBJ2-3; 8 bases align to TRBD2. CDR3 length equals 15 residues. J lost 5 bases, V lost 1 base, and 5 bases had no gene match. Germline CDR1 and CDR2: LNHNV and YYDKDF (reference sequence). This CDR3 is CATSRGPGLGDTQYF. CDR3 sequence (DNA): TGTGCCACCAGCAGAGGACCGGGACTAGGAGATACGCAGTATTTT.

The rearrangement joins TRBV6-1 to TRBJ2-3; TRBD2 aligns across 7 bases. Per the germline V gene, CDR1 is MNHNS and CDR2 is SASEGT. The CDR3 totals 13 residues. V lost 10 bases, J lost 3 bases, and 7 bases stayed unmatched. The CDR3 DNA reads TGTGCCACCTACGGGGGGAGAACAGATACGCAGTATTTT. It codes for CATYGGRTDTQYF.

In this sample, this clone turned up once. The rearrangement joins TRBV19 to TRBJ2-1; TRBD2 aligns across 12 bases. V shed 4 bases and J 3 bases; nucleotides not matched to a gene: 1. The germline gives CDR1 LNHDA, CDR2 SQIVND (reference sequence). The CDR3 spans 15 residues. Here the CDR3 reads CASSRTSGIYNEQFF. CDR3 coding DNA: TGTGCCAGTAGTAGGACTAGCGGGATCTACAATGAGCAGTTCTTC.

This chain uses TRBV11-2 with TRBJ1-5; the D is unclear. Trimming removed 1 base at V and 1 base at J, with 5 bases between. The V gene's germline CDR1 is SGHAT and CDR2 FQNNGV. The length of the CDR3 is 14 residues. The CDR3 spells CASSLGLSNQPQHF. CDR3 DNA: TGTGCCAGCAGCTTAGGCCTAAGCAATCAGCCCCAGCATTTT.

The V call is TRBV6-5, the J call TRBJ1-1; 7 bases fit TRBD1. The CDR3 loop spans 13 amino acids. Trimming at V came to 6 bases and at J to 5 bases, leaving 6 bases not matched to a gene. The germline gives CDR1 MNHEY, CDR2 SVGAGI. The CDR3 is CASRGQGGTEAFF. The CDR3 region has the DNA TGTGCCAGCAGGGGCCAGGGGGGGACTGAAGCTTTCTTT.

This chain links TRBV7-2 with TRBJ1-1, with a possible D match to TRBD1 (5 bases). Germline V gene lookup returns CDR1 SGHTA and CDR2 FQGNSA. The CDR3 runs to 18 residues. V was trimmed by 0 bases and J by 4 bases, leaving 21 bases between them. This CDR3 reads CASSLARVGRGGSTEAFF. The CDR3 DNA sequence: TGTGCCAGCAGCTTAGCGCGTGTGGGGCGCGGGGGGTCCACTGAAGCTTTCTTT.

The rearrangement joins TRBV5-1 to TRBJ2-1; 8 bases are a match to TRBD1. With V trimmed by 0 bases and J by 4 bases, 3 bases remained unmatched. CDR1 is SGHRS and CDR2 is YFSETQ in the germline V gene. The CDR3 consists of 15 residues. As DNA, the CDR3 is TGCGCCAGCAGCTTGGACTGGACAGGGTACAATGAGCAGTTCTTC. Its translation: CASSLDWTGYNEQFF.

V and J are TRBV29-1 and TRBJ2-5; 12 nucleotides agree with TRBD2. Germline assignment: CDR1 SQVTM and CDR2 ANQGSEA. The CDR3 runs to 12 residues. V was clipped by 6 bases and J by 5 bases; unmatched bases: 1. The CDR3 DNA follows: TGCAGCGTACTAGCGGGAGGTGAGACCCAGTACTTC. Encoded protein: CSVLAGGETQYF.

This clone showed up just a few times. The J gene is TRBJ2-7, the V gene TRBV19; D remains ambiguous. The CDR3 has 15 residues. Germline assignment: CDR1 LNHDA and CDR2 SQIVND (reference sequence). Trimming removed 10 bases at V and 5 bases at J, with 24 bases between. The CDR3 is CATTSPSKKIHEQYF. The CDR3 DNA reads as TGTGCCACAACCAGCCCCTCGAAGAAGATTCACGAGCAGTACTTC.

This clone appeared a few times. The genes are TRBV10-2 and TRBJ2-5, with a weak D call TRBD1 (6 bases). The CDR3 runs to 15 residues. Germline V gene data show CDR1 as WSHSY and CDR2 as SAAADI. Trimming removed 4 bases from V and 2 bases from J, with 14 bases in between. The CDR3 region is CASSGLGHSQETQYF. In DNA form, the CDR3 reads TGCGCCAGCAGTGGCTTGGGACACTCACAAGAGACCCAGTACTTC.

This chain links TRBV7-2 with TRBJ1-2; no definite D call. This CDR3 contains 15 residues. V lost 3 bases to trimming and J lost 6 bases, with 17 bases between them. Germline CDR1 and CDR2: SGHTA and FQGNSA. CDR3 protein: CASSFKGTGLDGYTF. The CDR3, as DNA: TGTGCCAGCAGCTTCAAGGGAACGGGTTTGGATGGCTACACCTTC.

This clone has just one count. This chain joins TRBV4-2 and TRBJ2-7; 8 bases agree with TRBD1. The CDR3 spans 13 residues. Losses at the gene ends were 4 bases for V and 5 bases for J; bases not matched to a gene: 4. Germline values: CDR1 LGHNA, CDR2 YNFKEQ. The CDR3: CASSPTGANEQYF. CDR3 in DNA: TGTGCCAGCAGCCCGACAGGGGCTAACGAGCAGTACTTC.

This clone occurred a few times. This rearrangement joins TRBV28 to TRBJ1-2; D may be TRBD1 (5 bases). The CDR3 runs 15 residues. Germline V gives CDR1 MDHEN, CDR2 SYDVKM. Trimming took off 2 bases at V and 3 bases at J, with 13 bases between the two ends. The CDR3 bases are TGTGCCAGCAGTTTAGGTGGAGGGGAGGACTATGGCTACACCTTC. Protein sequence: CASSLGGGEDYGYTF.

The genes are TRBV2 and TRBJ1-1; the D is unclear. Looked up from germline, CDR1 is SNHLY and CDR2 is FYNNEI. The CDR3 has 14 residues. V lost 1 base and J 0 bases, leaving 6 bases between the germline ends. The CDR3 here is CASSEVRLNTEAFF. The CDR3 coding sequence is TGTGCCAGCAGTGAAGTACGGCTGAACACTGAAGCTTTCTTT.

The chain couples TRBV5-4 to TRBJ2-1, with D perhaps matching TRBD2 (5 bases). The V end was cut by 0 bases, the J end by 2 bases, with 12 bases between. The CDR3 runs to 16 residues. Germline CDR1 and CDR2: SGHNT and YYREEE (reference sequence). The CDR3 bases are TGTGCCAGCAGCTTGGTGGTGGATAGCGCCTACAATGAGCAGTTCTTC. It codes for CASSLVVDSAYNEQFF.

The chain combines TRBV4-1 with TRBJ1-2; 8 nucleotides agree with TRBD1. Germline lookup yields CDR1 MGHRA and CDR2 YSYEKL. With V trimmed by 2 bases and J by 3 bases, 2 bases remained unmatched. CDR3 size: 14 residues. The CDR3 DNA reads TGCGCCAGCAGCCAAAAGACAGGGGACTATGGCTACACCTTC. It encodes CASSQKTGDYGYTF.

This chain links TRBV11-2 with TRBJ1-1; D remains ambiguous. The CDR3 totals 14 residues. Germline V lookup: CDR1 SGHAT, CDR2 FQNNGV. V lost 2 bases to trimming and J lost 4 bases, with 11 bases between them. This chain's CDR3 is CASSLIRGPTEAFF. Written as DNA, the CDR3 is TGTGCCAGCAGCTTAATCCGCGGGCCCACTGAAGCTTTCTTT. Filled out from reference TRBV11-2 and TRBJ1-1, the complete variable domain reads EAGVAQSPRYKIIEKRQSVAFWCNPISGHATLYWYQQILGQGPKLLIQFQNNGVVDDSQLPKDRFSAERLKGVDSTLKIQPAKLEDSAVYLCASSLIRGPTEAFFGQGTRLTVV.

The chain joins TRBV7-6 to TRBJ2-2; possibly TRBD1 or TRBD2 for D (5 bases each). Germline V gives CDR1 SGHVS, CDR2 FNYEAQ. The CDR3 is 15 amino acids. The ends were cut back, 5 bases at V and 2 bases at J, with 12 bases in the middle. The CDR3 region has the DNA TGTGCCAGCAGCCCGGGACCGACAAACACCGGGGAGCTGTTTTTT. The encoded protein is CASSPGPTNTGELFF.

A few counts support this clone. The CDR3 here is CASSLGRNTEAFF. For the CDR3, the DNA is TGTGCCAGCAGCCTCGGAAGGAACACTGAAGCTTTCTTT. This chain uses TRBV9 with TRBJ1-1; D remains unclear. The length of the CDR3 is 13 residues. Germline V gene data show CDR1 as SGDLS and CDR2 as YYNGEE. Trimming cost V 4 bases and J 1 base, with 8 bases left between them.

The chain uses TRBV20-1 and TRBJ1-2, with 9 bases fitting TRBD1. CDR3 size: 10 residues. The trim removed 6 bases at V and 10 bases at J, leaving 3 bases unmatched. CDR1 is DFQATT and CDR2 is SNEGSKA in the germline V gene (reference sequence). Here the CDR3 reads CSADRGYYTF. The CDR3 region has the DNA TGCAGTGCAGACAGGGGGTACTACACCTTC.

Only one count was recorded for this clone. The rearrangement joins TRBV2 to TRBJ2-2; possibly TRBD1 for D (5 bases). Germline V gives CDR1 SNHLY, CDR2 FYNNEI. Deletions cut 3 bases from V and 6 bases from J, with 14 bases between. The CDR3 spans 15 residues. The CDR3 loop reads CASSERTTGSGELFF. DNA for the CDR3: TGTGCCAGCAGTGAGAGAACAACAGGATCCGGGGAGCTGTTTTTT.